This TCR beta chain is drawn from a study of long-term antiretroviral therapy in people with HIV. The cryopreserved samples used held roughly 0.85-10 million PBMC prior to extraction of DNA. CDR1 and CDR2 from the germline V gene are SGHTA and FQGNSA. V gave up 7 bases and J gave up 1 base, with 22 bases separating them. The CDR3 has 17 residues. A word on this clone: Its specificity is unknown.

Study-level points and caveats: Across all time points, the repertoire was dominated by clones that expanded before ART. Someone took the blood between about 2003 and 2017, maybe while older ART regimens were in use.

Survey-level resolution applied to immunoSEQ assay v3.0. Sequencing was designed to cover about 35,000-50,000 T-cell genomes in each sample. Only in-frame clones appear in the TCRdb table, and some are missing; sequencing was by immunoSEQ multiplex PCR. The table lists around 24,000 clones, roughly 77% of them singletons. The TCR sequence derives from a woman aged 40 to 49 with HIV. The sequenced sample was unsorted PBMCs, obtained 0.5 years after starting antiretroviral therapy. V and J are TRBV7-2 and TRBJ2-5; D is possibly TRBD1 or TRBD2 (5 bases each). CDR3 sequence reads: CASNRGVRARPQETQYF. CDR3 in DNA: TGTGCCAGCAACCGGGGAGTCAGGGCCCGACCCCAAGAGACCCAGTACTTC.